The 14 T cell receptor beta chains given below trace back to one sample, sequenced in a study of tumor and adjacent non-tumor tissue in lung cancer. Three rounds of nested PCR, following a modified ARM-PCR protocol, produced the TCRbeta library. TCRdb processed the multiplex PCR reads anew with MiXCR; each CDR3 protein has one entry. The sample consists of 90,000 to 100,000 distinct CDR3 sequences, about 80% of them appearing once. The template was RNA from unsorted bulk tissue. This non-tumor lung sample came from over 3 cm beyond the tumor edge. What was sequenced was distant non-tumor lung tissue. These receptors were taken from a man aged 60-69 years with small cell lung cancer.

This clonotype was detected only once. One end of the junction fails to match germline, which may point to a read error. The chain uses TRBV4-1 and TRBJ2-7; D ambiguous. The CDR3 is 13 residues long. Germline V gene lookup returns CDR1 MGHRA and CDR2 YSYEKL. The CDR3 coding sequence is TGCGTCAGCAGTTTCGCCAGTCTCTACGAGCAGTACTTC. Translation: CVSSFASLYEQYF.

Turning to this clonotype: An end of the junction differs from the germline gene, which may be a read error. The chain carries TRBV6-5 and TRBJ2-1; the D gene is possibly TRBD2 (5 bases). This CDR3 contains 13 residues. CDR1 MNHEY and CDR2 SVGAGI come from the germline V gene. This CDR3 reads CASREIPSDEQIF. The CDR3 nucleotides are TGTGCCAGTAGGGAGATCCCGTCGGATGAGCAGATCTTC.

A word on this clonotype: One end of the junction varies from germline; a read error may be responsible. This chain connects TRBV29-1 to TRBJ2-7; D ambiguous. The CDR3 sequence is 15 residues long. Germline V CDR1 and CDR2: SQVTM, ANQGSEA. CDR3 DNA sequence: TGCAACGTTGAAGATCGAACAAGCGTCACCTACGAGCAGTACTTC. Its protein is CNVEDRTSVTYEQYF.

For this clonotype: Lacking the conserved final phenylalanine or tryptophan, this CDR3 likely reflects a read error. The limits of the CDR3 on the DNA are not certain, so only TCRdb's listed CDR3 is given. The rearrangement links TRBV11-2 to TRBJ1-4. CDR1 is SGHAT and CDR2 is FQNNGV in the germline V gene. The CDR3 adds up to 15 amino acids, both ends counted. CDR3 sequence: CASSLTGLANEKLFI.

This clonotype was seen many times. V gene TRBV30 combines with J gene TRBJ2-4; D is unresolved. Germline CDR1 GTSNPN, CDR2 SVGIG (reference sequence). Trimming left V 1 base short and J 1 base short, with 11 bases between. The CDR3 has 15 residues. The CDR3 protein is CAWSGGNRAKNIQYF. The CDR3 nucleotides are TGTGCCTGGAGTGGTGGCAATCGGGCCAAAAACATTCAGTACTTC. The full variable domain, in which reference TRBV30 and TRBJ2-4 provide the parts outside the CDR3, is SQTIHQWPATLVQPVGSPLSLECTVEGTSNPNLYWYRQAAGRGLQLLFYSVGIGQISSEVPQNLSASRPQDRQFILSSKKLLLSDSGFYLCAWSGGNRAKNIQYFGAGTRLSVL.

The V and J genes are TRBV6-6 and TRBJ1-5; a possible D gene is TRBD1 (6 bases). The CDR3 sequence is 16 residues long. V lost 6 bases, J lost 0 bases, and 15 bases lay in between. CDR1 and CDR2 from the germline V gene are MNHNY and SVGAGI (reference sequence). DNA of the CDR3: TGTGCCAGCAGAATGAGGGAGGGGGATAGCAATCAGCCCCAGCATTTT. Protein product: CASRMREGDSNQPQHF.

As for this clonotype: The CDR3 does not close with the conserved phenylalanine or tryptophan, likely indicating a read error. The CDR3 region is CASSSGVGNIGELFC. The DNA for the CDR3 is TGTGCCAGCAGCTCGGGAGTGGGTAACATCGGGGAGCTGTTTTGT. The chain combines TRBV5-4 with TRBJ2-2, with D possibly TRBD2 on 6 matching bases. This CDR3 region has 15 residues. CDR1 and CDR2 (germline): SGHNT, YYREEE (reference sequence).

On this clonotype: The junction does not match germline at one end; this may be a read error. V gene TRBV6-6 combines with J gene TRBJ2-3; tentative D call: TRBD2 (6 bases). The germline gives CDR1 MNHNY, CDR2 SVGAGI (reference sequence). This CDR3 is built from 15 residues. CDR3 DNA: TGTGCCACCAGTTACCCCGCGGCGGGGCCAGATACTCAGTGTTTT. Translating it yields CATSYPAAGPDTQCF.

This clonotype has just a few counts. A much more abundant neighbour one base away suggests this may be a read error. V and J are TRBV6-5 and TRBJ1-6, with 9 bases matching TRBD1. Germline V lookup: CDR1 MNHEY, CDR2 SVGAGI. The CDR3 runs 16 residues. The CDR3 loop reads CASSYSLDRGGSPLRF. CDR3 sequence (DNA): TGTGCCAGCAGTTACTCGCTGGACAGGGGAGGTTCACCCCTCCGCTTT.

This clonotype was counted only a few times. A read error may be the cause here, since a much bigger clone is one base away. The chain couples TRBV4-1 to TRBJ2-5; 8 bases map to TRBD2. Losses at the gene ends were 5 bases for V and 5 bases for J; bases not matched to a gene: 7. The CDR3 is made up of 14 amino acids. Germline-derived CDR1 and CDR2 are MGHRA and YSYEKL. Written as DNA, the CDR3 is TGCGCCAGCAGCTGGACTAGCACTGGGGAGACCCAGTACTTC. Protein sequence: CASSWTSTGETQYF.

Concerning this clonotype itself: This CDR3 is missing its conserved last phenylalanine or tryptophan, likely due to a read error. The genes are TRBV12-3 or TRBV12-4 and TRBJ2-5; TRBD1 matches 8 bases. This CDR3 has 14 amino acids. The CDR3 protein is CASSLMDREEAQYL. CDR3 DNA sequence: TGTGCCAGCAGTTTAATGGACAGGGAAGAGGCCCAGTACCTA.

Comments on this clonotype: An end of the junction does not agree with germline; a read error may underlie this. The chain combines TRBV4-1 with TRBJ2-3; a possible D gene is TRBD2 (6 bases). Germline assignment: CDR1 MGHRA and CDR2 YSYEKL. This CDR3 is built from 14 residues. CDR3 sequence (DNA): TGCGCCAGCAGCCAAGCCGGACTATGCGATACGCACTATTTT. Its translation is CASSQAGLCDTHYF.

In its sample, this clonotype was seen once. The junction differs from germline at one of its ends, possibly a read error. V gene TRBV10-3 combines with J gene TRBJ1-5; unclear D gene. The germline V gene has CDR1 ENHRY and CDR2 SYGVKD. CDR3 length: 14 residues. In DNA form, the CDR3 reads TGTGCCATCAGTGTTGACGGAACCAATCAGCACCAGCATTTT. It codes for CAISVDGTNQHQHF.

As DNA, the CDR3 is TGTGCCAGCAGCTTAGCGCGGCACTACGAGCAGTACGTC. Its translation is CASSLARHYEQYV. The V gene is TRBV11-1, the J gene TRBJ2-7, with D hard to call. V dropped 0 bases and J dropped 3 bases, with 6 bases sitting between them. Germline CDR1 SGHAT, CDR2 FQDESV (reference sequence). This CDR3 comprises 13 residues.